This TCR beta chain emerged from a study of blood T cell repertoires in COVID-19. Study background: T cells, B-cell-depleted T cells, or PBMCs provided the cDNA or gDNA that served as material.

The data were produced by immunoSEQ multiplex PCR, yet TCRdb's version contains in-frame clones alone and is incomplete. The sample comprises 150,000 to 250,000 clones, about 76% of which are singletons, and around 5.9% rests with the top ten. The CDR3 runs to 13 residues. Germline CDR1 LNHDA, CDR2 SQIVND (reference sequence). Trimming took off 6 bases at V and 7 bases at J, with 15 bases between the two ends. The chain uses TRBV19 and TRBJ1-1; possibly TRBD1 for D (6 bases). The sequenced sample was peripheral blood. This receptor was obtained from a woman in her 40s with COVID-19, enrolled during active disease. The CDR3 DNA follows: TGTGCCAGTAGGAGGGGGATGTCCGGTGAAGCTTTCTTT. Translation: CASRRGMSGEAFF.